A selection of T cell receptor beta chains follows, all from one sample in a study of cytomegalovirus exposure and HLA in healthy donors. Method: immunoSEQ multiplex PCR; TCRdb's copy keeps in-frame clones and lacks some. The table has fewer than 250,000 clones, over 80% seen once. Specimen: PBMCs. The receptors come from a man in his thirties or forties in good health and CMV-seronegative. The CDR3 runs from the conserved cysteine through the conserved F or W. Each record gives: J gene, V gene, D gene, CDR3 protein. A D gene is named only where the DNA matches it firmly.

TRBJ2-1	TRBV27	NA	CASSPWADYNEQFF
TRBJ2-2	TRBV4-2	NA	CASSQEFVAGELFF
TRBJ1-5	TRBV27	NA	CASSLTVNQPQHF
TRBJ2-7	TRBV7-9	NA	CASSREGAGGSEQYF
TRBJ2-5	TRBV7-2	TRBD1	CASSLGSRTGGAQYF
TRBJ1-2	TRBV7-9	TRBD1	CASSITGGHYGYTF
TRBJ2-5	TRBV28	TRBD2	CASSSAALAGGSMETQYF
TRBJ1-3	TRBV7-9	TRBD1	CASRTGTSGNTIYF
TRBJ1-1	TRBV19	TRBD1	CASISPPGQGAGRNTEAFF
TRBJ1-1	TRBV30	TRBD1	CATGQGRTEAFF
TRBJ2-7	TRBV29-1	TRBD1	CSVESEEGDRGYEQYF
TRBJ1-5	TRBV19	NA	CASSTGYQPQHF
TRBJ1-2	TRBV7-2	NA	CASSLAQGTNYGYTF
TRBJ1-4	TRBV5-1	NA	CASSFNLGQATNEKLFF
TRBJ2-2	TRBV7-9	NA	CASSRANTGELFF
TRBJ2-7	TRBV10-1	NA	CASKSSGSYEQYF
TRBJ2-1	TRBV27	NA	CASTVWGDNEQFF
TRBJ2-6	TRBV5-3	NA	CARSSVDRSNLGANVLTF
TRBJ2-1	TRBV19	TRBD2	CASSSGSVAGGTVMDEQFF
TRBJ1-1	TRBV7-8	NA	CASSSVTGADPFF
TRBJ2-5	TRBV29-1	TRBD1	CSFQGVRETQYF
TRBJ2-7	TRBV6-6	NA	CVSTDAGASHYEQYF
TRBJ2-5	TRBV5-1	NA	CASKDSTGYQETQYF
TRBJ2-5	TRBV5-4	TRBD2	CASSPGTRQETQYF
TRBJ1-4	TRBV19	TRBD1	CASSIIETGDEKLFF
TRBJ2-7	TRBV27	TRBD1	CASSTGTAIYEQYF
TRBJ2-7	TRBV7-9	NA	CSSSLRDGGTYEQYF
TRBJ2-7	TRBV4-3	TRBD1	CASSLGQGYEQYF
TRBJ2-7	TRBV4-3	NA	CASSPGVGDWGQYF
TRBJ2-7	TRBV6-5	NA	CASREVGGTYEQYF
TRBJ2-5	TRBV5-6	NA	CASSSTTRRDGRQETQYF
TRBJ2-1	TRBV7-8	TRBD1	CASSLRQGEYNEQFF
TRBJ2-2	TRBV5-1	TRBD2	CASQWTDASGAGELFF
TRBJ2-3	TRBV10-1	NA	CASSESAGANTDTQYF
TRBJ1-2	TRBV5-4	NA	CASSGRWELHGYTF
TRBJ1-3	TRBV30	NA	CAWSVQGTGNTIYF
TRBJ1-2	TRBV19	NA	CASTHTVEVYGYTF
TRBJ2-3	TRBV2	TRBD1	CASRAGGVVTDTQYF
TRBJ2-3	TRBV6-5	NA	CASSRTGMTDTQYF
TRBJ2-3	TRBV15	NA	CATSREIPGRGFDTQYF
TRBJ2-7	TRBV7-9	NA	CASSLARGGAYEQYF
TRBJ2-2	TRBV19	TRBD1	CASSNRTGRLGGELFF
TRBJ1-5	TRBV28	NA	CASSQQGSDQPQHF
TRBJ1-2	TRBV29-1	NA	CSVPLPGPYGYTF
TRBJ1-2	TRBV30	TRBD1	CAWNGDRENYGYTF
TRBJ1-4	TRBV7-2	NA	CASSQRETGEKLFF
TRBJ2-5	TRBV29-1	TRBD2	CSVPWREGYQETQYF
TRBJ1-2	TRBV19	TRBD1	CASSGGTVPTRSRGYTF
TRBJ2-1	TRBV28	TRBD1	CASRRTTGQGYNEQFF
TRBJ1-2	TRBV18	NA	CASFDGGGYGYTF
TRBJ2-3	TRBV5-1	TRBD1	CASSLGQGITDTQYF
TRBJ1-2	TRBV2	NA	CASINREGYGYTF
TRBJ1-1	TRBV28	NA	CASSSSPGAFF
TRBJ2-2	TRBV5-8	TRBD1	CASSLGQGETGELFF
TRBJ1-5	TRBV19	NA	CASHSQQRAAEQPQHF